This T cell receptor beta chain was sequenced during a study of OX40 agonist ivuxolimab in advanced cancers. About the research overall: Patients' therapy was ivuxolimab, an antibody that acts as an agonist of OX40 (CD134).

General observations from the study: Antigen specificity was not determined for the expanded peripheral T cells. Averaged across samples, CD8+ T cells carried more expanded clones than CD4+ did.

As to this clone: Its antigen is unknown.

Generated by immunoSEQ multiplex PCR, the TCRdb table keeps only in-frame clones and is missing some. The sample yields roughly 46,000 clones, roughly 90% seen once. CDR1 and CDR2 (germline): MNHEY, SVGAGI. Deletions cut 6 bases from V and 1 base from J, with 13 bases between. The CDR3 consists of 15 residues. The receptor was derived from an adult with an advanced solid tumor such as melanoma, head and neck, liver or kidney cancer. The sequencing used CD4+ or CD8+ T cells sorted from blood, collected in a trial of the OX40 agonist ivuxolimab. This rearrangement joins TRBV6-5 to TRBJ1-5; D call uncertain. In nucleotides, the CDR3 is TGTGCCAGCAGCTCCAGAACCCACAGCAATCAGCCCCAGCATTTT. This sequence encodes CASSSRTHSNQPQHF.